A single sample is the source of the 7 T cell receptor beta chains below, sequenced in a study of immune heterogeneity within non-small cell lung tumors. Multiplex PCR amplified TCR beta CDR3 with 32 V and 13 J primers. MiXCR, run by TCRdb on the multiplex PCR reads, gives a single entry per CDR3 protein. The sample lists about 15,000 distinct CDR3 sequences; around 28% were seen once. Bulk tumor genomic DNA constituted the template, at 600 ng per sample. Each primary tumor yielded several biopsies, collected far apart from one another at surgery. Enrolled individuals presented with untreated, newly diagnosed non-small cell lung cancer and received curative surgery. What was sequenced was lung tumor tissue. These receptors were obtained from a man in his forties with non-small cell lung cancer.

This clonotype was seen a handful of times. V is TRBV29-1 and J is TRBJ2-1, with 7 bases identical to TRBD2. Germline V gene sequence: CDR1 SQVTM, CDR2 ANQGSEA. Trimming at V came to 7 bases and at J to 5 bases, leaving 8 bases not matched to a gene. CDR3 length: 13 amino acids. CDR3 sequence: CSGEASGNNEQFF. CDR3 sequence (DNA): TGCAGCGGAGAGGCTAGCGGAAACAATGAGCAGTTCTTC.

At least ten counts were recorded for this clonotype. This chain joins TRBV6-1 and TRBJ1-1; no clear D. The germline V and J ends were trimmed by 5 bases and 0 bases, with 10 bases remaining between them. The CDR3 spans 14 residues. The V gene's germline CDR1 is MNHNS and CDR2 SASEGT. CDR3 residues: CASSFGRMNTEAFF. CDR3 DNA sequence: TGTGCCAGCAGTTTCGGCCGCATGAACACTGAAGCTTTCTTT.

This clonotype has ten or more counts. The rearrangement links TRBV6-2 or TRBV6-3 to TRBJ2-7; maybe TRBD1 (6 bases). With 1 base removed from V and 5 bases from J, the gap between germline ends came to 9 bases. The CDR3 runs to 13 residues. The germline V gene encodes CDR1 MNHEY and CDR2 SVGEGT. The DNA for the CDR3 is TGTGCCAGCAGTTACTGGGGGCCCCACGAGCAGTACTTC. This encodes CASSYWGPHEQYF.

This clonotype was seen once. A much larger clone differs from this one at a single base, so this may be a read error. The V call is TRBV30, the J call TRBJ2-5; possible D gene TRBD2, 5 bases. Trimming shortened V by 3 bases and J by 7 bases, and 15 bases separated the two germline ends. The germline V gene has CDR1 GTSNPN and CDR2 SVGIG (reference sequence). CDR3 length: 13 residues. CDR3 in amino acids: CAWSLHRAGTQYF. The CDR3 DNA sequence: TGTGCCTGGAGCCTACACCGTGCGGGGACCCAGTACTTC.

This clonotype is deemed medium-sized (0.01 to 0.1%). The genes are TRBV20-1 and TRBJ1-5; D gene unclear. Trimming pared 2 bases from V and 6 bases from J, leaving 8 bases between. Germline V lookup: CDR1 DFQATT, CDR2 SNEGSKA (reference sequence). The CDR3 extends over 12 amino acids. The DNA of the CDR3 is TGCAGTGCTAGAACCTCTGGTCAGCCCCAGCATTTT. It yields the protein CSARTSGQPQHF.

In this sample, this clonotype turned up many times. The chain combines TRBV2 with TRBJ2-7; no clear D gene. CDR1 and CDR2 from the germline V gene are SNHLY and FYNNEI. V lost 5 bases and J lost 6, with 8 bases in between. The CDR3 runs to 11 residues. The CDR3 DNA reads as TGTGCCAGCAGTATGGAACGCGAGCAGTACTTC. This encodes CASSMEREQYF.

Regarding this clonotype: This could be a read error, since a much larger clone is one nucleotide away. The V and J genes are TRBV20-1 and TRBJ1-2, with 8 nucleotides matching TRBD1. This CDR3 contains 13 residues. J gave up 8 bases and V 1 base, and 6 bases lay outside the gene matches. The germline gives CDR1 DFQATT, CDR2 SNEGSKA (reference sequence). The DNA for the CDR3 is TGCAGTGCTAGAGGCGCACAGGGGGACGGCTACACCTTC. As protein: CSARGAQGDGYTF.